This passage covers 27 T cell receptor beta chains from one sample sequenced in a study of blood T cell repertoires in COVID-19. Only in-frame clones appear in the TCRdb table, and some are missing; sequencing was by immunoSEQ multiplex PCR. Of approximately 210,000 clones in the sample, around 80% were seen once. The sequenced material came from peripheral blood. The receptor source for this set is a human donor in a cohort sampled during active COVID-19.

The CDR3 bases are TGTGCCAGCACTAAGGACAGGCCAGGAGGCTACACCTTC. Its protein is CASTKDRPGGYTF. This rearrangement joins TRBV6-6 to TRBJ1-2, with 7 bases lining up with TRBD1. After removal of 7 bases from V and 8 bases from J, the junction contained 10 bases not matched to a gene. The CDR3 covers 13 residues. The germline CDR1 and CDR2 sequences are MNHNY and SVGAGI (reference sequence).

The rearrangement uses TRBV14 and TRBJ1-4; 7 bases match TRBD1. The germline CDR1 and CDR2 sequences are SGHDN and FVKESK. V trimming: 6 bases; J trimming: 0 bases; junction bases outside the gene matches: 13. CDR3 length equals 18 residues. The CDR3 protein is CASSPRGWGQSTNEKLFF. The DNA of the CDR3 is TGTGCCAGCAGTCCCCGGGGTTGGGGACAGTCAACTAATGAAAAACTGTTTTTT.

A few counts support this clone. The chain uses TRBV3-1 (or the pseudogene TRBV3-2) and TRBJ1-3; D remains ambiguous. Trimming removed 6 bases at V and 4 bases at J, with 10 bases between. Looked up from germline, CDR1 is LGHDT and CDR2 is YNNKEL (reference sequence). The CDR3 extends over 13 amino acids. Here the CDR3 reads CASRSESGNTIYF. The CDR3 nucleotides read TGTGCCAGCAGATCAGAATCAGGAAACACCATATATTTT.

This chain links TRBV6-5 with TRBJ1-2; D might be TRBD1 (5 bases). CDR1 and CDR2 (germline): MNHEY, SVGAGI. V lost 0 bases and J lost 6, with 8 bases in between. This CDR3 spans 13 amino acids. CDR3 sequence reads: CASSYSSRDGYTF. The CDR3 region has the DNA TGTGCCAGCAGTTACTCGAGCAGGGATGGCTACACCTTC.

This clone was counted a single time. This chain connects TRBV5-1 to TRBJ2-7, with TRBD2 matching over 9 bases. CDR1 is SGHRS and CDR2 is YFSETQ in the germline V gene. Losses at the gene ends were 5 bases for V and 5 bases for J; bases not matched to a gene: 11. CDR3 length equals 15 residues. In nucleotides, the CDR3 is TGCGCCAGCAGAGGAGCGGGAGGTTTCGGCCACGAGCAGTACTTC. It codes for CASRGAGGFGHEQYF. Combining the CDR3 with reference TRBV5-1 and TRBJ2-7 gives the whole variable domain KAGVTQTPRYLIKTRGQQVTLSCSPISGHRSVSWYQQTPGQGLQFLFEYFSETQRNKGNFPGRFSGRQFSNSRSEMNVSTLELGDSALYLCASRGAGGFGHEQYFGPGTRLTVT.

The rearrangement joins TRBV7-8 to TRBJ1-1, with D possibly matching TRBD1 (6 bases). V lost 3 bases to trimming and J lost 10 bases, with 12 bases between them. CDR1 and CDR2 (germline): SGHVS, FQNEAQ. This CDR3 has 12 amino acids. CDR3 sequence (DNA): TGTGCCAGCAGCTTCAGCAGGGGCGCAGCTTTCTTT. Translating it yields CASSFSRGAAFF.

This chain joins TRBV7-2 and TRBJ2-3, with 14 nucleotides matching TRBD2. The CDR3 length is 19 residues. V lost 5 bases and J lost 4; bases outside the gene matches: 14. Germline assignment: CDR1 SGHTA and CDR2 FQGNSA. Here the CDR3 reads CASSPSGLAGGTSPDTQYF. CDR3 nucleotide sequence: TGTGCCAGCAGCCCCTCCGGACTAGCGGGGGGAACCTCCCCAGATACGCAGTATTTT.

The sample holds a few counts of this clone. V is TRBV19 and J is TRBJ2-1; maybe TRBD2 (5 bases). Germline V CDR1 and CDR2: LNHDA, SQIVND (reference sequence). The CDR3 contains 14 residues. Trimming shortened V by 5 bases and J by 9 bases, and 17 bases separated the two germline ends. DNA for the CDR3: TGTGCCAGTAGTGTCTCCAATGGAGGCAGTGAGCAGTTCTTC. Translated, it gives CASSVSNGGSEQFF.

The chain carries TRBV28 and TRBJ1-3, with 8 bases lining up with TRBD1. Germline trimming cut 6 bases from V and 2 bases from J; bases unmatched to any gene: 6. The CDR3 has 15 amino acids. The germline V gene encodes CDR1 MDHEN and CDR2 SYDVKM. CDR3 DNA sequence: TGTGCCAGCAGATTCTCAGGGGGCCCTGGAAACACCATATATTTT. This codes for CASRFSGGPGNTIYF.

Written as DNA, the CDR3 is TGTGCCAGCTCACCACCGTCAGGGTTGAGGACAGATACGCAGTATTTT. Its translation: CASSPPSGLRTDTQYF. The V gene is TRBV18, the J gene TRBJ2-3; TRBD1 might be the D (5 bases). This CDR3 has 16 residues. CDR1 is KGHSH and CDR2 is LQKENI in the germline V gene. The V end was cut by 0 bases, the J end by 3 bases, with 13 bases between.

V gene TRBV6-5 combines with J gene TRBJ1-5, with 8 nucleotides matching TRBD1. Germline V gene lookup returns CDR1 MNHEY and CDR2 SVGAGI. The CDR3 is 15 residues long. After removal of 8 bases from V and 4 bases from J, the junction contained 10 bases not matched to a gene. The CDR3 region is CASASGQGWNQPQHF. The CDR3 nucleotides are TGTGCCAGCGCCTCAGGACAGGGATGGAATCAGCCCCAGCATTTT.

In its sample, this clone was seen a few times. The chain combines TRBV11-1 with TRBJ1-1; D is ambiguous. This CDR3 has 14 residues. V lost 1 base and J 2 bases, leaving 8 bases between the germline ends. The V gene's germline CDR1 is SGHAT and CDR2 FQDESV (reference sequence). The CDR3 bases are TGTGCCAGCAGCTTAGGCGGCGGAAACACTGAAGCTTTCTTT. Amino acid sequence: CASSLGGGNTEAFF.

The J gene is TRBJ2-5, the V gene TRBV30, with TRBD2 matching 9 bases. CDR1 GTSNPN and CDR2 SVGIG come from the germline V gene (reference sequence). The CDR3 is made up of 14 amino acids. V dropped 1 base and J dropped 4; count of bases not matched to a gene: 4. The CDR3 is CAWSEGLALETQYF. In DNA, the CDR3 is TGTGCCTGGAGTGAAGGACTAGCGTTAGAGACCCAGTACTTC.

The CDR3 is CAWSVRGLAGSGTQYF. In DNA form, the CDR3 reads TGTGCCTGGAGTGTAAGGGGACTAGCGGGCTCGGGGACCCAGTACTTC. The chain recombines TRBV30 with TRBJ2-5; 12 bases fit TRBD2. Germline V gene sequence: CDR1 GTSNPN, CDR2 SVGIG (reference sequence). The CDR3 is 16 residues long. V lost 0 bases to trimming and J lost 7 bases; unmatched junction nucleotides: 9.

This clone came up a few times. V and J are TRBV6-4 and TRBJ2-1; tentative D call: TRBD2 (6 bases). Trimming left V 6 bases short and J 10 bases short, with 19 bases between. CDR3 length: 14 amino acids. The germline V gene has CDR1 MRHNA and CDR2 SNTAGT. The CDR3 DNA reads TGTGCCAGCAGCGTGGGACTTGGGTCGGGGGAGCAGTTCTTC. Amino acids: CASSVGLGSGEQFF.

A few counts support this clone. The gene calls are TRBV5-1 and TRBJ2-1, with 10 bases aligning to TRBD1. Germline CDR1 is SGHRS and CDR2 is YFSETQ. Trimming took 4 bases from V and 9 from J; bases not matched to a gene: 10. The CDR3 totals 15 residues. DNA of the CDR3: TGCGCCAGCAGCCCTGCCGGGACAGGGGTCAGTGAGCAGTTCTTC. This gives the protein CASSPAGTGVSEQFF.

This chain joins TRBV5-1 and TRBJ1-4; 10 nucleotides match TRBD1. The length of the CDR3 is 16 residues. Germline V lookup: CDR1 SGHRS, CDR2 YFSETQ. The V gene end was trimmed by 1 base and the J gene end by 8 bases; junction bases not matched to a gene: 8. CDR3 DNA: TGCGCCAGCAGCTTGAAGGACAGGGGGTCTTGGGAAAAACTGTTTTTT. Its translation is CASSLKDRGSWEKLFF.

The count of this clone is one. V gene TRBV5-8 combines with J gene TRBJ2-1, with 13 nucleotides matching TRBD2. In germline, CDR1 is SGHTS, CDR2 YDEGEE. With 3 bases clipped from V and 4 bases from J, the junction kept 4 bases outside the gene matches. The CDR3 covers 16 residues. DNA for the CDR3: TGTGCCAGCAGCTACGGACTAGCGGGGGCATACAATGAGCAGTTCTTC. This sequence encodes CASSYGLAGAYNEQFF.

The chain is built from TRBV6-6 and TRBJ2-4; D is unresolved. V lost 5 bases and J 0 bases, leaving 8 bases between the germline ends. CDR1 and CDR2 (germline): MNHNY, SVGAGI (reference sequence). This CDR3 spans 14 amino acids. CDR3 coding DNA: TGTGCCAGCAGTGGCACCTTAGCCAAAAACATTCAGTACTTC. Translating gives CASSGTLAKNIQYF.

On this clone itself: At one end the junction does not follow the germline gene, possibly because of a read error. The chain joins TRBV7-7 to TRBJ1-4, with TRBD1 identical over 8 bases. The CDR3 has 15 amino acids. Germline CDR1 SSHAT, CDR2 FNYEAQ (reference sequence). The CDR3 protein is CASSPRGRLGEKLFF. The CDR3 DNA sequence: TGTGCTAGCAGCCCCAGGGGGCGGCTCGGTGAAAAACTGTTTTTT.

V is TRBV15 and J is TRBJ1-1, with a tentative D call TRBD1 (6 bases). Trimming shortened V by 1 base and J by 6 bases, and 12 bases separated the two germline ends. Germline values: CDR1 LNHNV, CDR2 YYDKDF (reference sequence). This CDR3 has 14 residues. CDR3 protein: CATSRAQRQAEAFF. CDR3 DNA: TGTGCCACCAGCAGAGCGCAAAGACAGGCTGAAGCTTTCTTT. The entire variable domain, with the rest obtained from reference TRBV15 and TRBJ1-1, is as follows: DAMVIQNPRYQVTQFGKPVTLSCSQTLNHNVMYWYQQKSSQAPKLLFHYYDKDFNNEADTPDNFQSRRPNTSFCFLDIRSPGLGDTAMYLCATSRAQRQAEAFFGQGTRLTVV.

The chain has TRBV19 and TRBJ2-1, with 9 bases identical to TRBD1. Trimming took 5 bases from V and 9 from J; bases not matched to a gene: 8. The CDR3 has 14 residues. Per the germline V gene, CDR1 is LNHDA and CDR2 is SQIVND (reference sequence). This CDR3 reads CASSLGQGQSEQFF. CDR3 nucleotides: TGTGCCAGTAGTTTGGGACAGGGACAGAGTGAGCAGTTCTTC.

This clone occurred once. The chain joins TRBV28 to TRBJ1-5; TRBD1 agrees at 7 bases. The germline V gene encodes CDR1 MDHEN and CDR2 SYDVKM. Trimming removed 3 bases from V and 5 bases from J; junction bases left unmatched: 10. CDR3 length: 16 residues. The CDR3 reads CASSLAQTGKDQPQHF. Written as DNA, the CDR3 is TGTGCCAGCAGTTTGGCCCAGACAGGGAAGGATCAGCCCCAGCATTTT.

Here the CDR3 reads CASSVNPGKTGTQYF. The DNA of the CDR3 is TGTGCCAGCAGCGTAAACCCGGGAAAGACGGGGACCCAGTACTTC. The chain employs TRBV9 and TRBJ2-5; TRBD2 is a possible D gene (5 bases). Trimming removed 1 base from V and 7 bases from J, with 17 bases in between. CDR1 is SGDLS, CDR2 YYNGEE, per germline. The CDR3 runs to 15 residues.

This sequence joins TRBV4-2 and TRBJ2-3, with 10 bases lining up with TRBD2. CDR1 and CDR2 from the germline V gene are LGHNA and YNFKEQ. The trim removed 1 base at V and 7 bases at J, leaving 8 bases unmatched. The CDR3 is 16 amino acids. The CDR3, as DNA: TGTGCCAGCAGCCAAGCAAGCGGGAGGGGGCACAATACGCAGTATTTT. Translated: CASSQASGRGHNTQYF.

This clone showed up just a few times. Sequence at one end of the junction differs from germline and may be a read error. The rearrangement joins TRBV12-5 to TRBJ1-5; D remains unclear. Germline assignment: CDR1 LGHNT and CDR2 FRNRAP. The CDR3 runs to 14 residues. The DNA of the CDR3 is TGTGCTAGTGGTCTGGTCCGTAGCAATCAGCCCCAGCATTTT. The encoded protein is CASGLVRSNQPQHF.

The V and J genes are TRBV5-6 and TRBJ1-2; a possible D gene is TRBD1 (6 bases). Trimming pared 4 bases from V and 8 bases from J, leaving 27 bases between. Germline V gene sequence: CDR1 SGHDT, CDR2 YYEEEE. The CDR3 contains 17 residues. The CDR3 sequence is CASSLPRLRDTGGGYTF. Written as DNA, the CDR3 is TGTGCCAGCAGCCTCCCCCGGTTACGGGACACGGGCGGGGGCTACACCTTC.